These 20 T cell receptor beta chains originate from one sample sequenced in a study of prognosis after radiotherapy for stage I lung cancer. Genomic DNA yielded TCR beta CDR3, amplified by two-round multiplex PCR. The authors ran first-round PCR with primers specific to each TRBV and TRBJ gene. Each CDR3 protein is one row after TCRdb ran MiXCR on the multiplex PCR reads. This sample carries 11,000 to 15,000 distinct CDR3 sequences, roughly a third of them seen once, and the ten largest clones take around two fifths. The sample was PBMCs, taken before or after stereotactic body radiation therapy (not recorded which). The receptors were gathered from a donor over 45 with non-small cell lung cancer.

In this sample, this clonotype turned up many times. The chain employs TRBV9 and TRBJ2-2; 13 positions agree with TRBD2. V trimming: 4 bases; J trimming: 7 bases; junction bases outside the gene matches: 4. Germline V gene lookup returns CDR1 SGDLS and CDR2 YYNGEE. CDR3 length: 15 amino acids. CDR3 residues: CASSLLAGGGGELFF. The CDR3 nucleotides are TGTGCCAGCAGCCTACTAGCGGGAGGGGGCGGGGAGCTGTTTTTT.

With regard to this clonotype: It is likely a read error: a sequence one base away is far more abundant. The V call is TRBV19, the J call TRBJ2-7, with D perhaps matching TRBD2 (6 bases). V lost 7 bases and J 7 bases, leaving 23 bases between the germline ends. In germline, CDR1 is LNHDA, CDR2 SQIVND (reference sequence). The CDR3 runs to 15 residues. The CDR3 DNA reads as TGTGCCAGTATGGGGCCGGGAGTTTTAAACAATGAGCAGTACTTC. Translation: CASMGPGVLNNEQYF.

A single count supports this clonotype. The conserved closing phenylalanine or tryptophan is absent in this CDR3, likely reflecting a read error. This sequence joins TRBV6-1 and TRBJ2-7; D remains ambiguous. The V and J ends lost 3 bases and 2 bases respectively, with 23 bases between them. CDR1 MNHNS and CDR2 SASEGT come from the germline V gene. The CDR3 loop spans 18 amino acids. Written as DNA, the CDR3 is TGTGCCAGCAGTGATAGTGACTTGGGCGTGTCCCCGGCCTACGAGCAGTACTTA. Residues: CASSDSDLGVSPAYEQYL.

Turning to this clonotype: An end of the junction differs from the germline gene, which may be a read error. The genes are TRBV5-1 and TRBJ2-1, with a tentative D call TRBD2 (6 bases). The germline V gene has CDR1 SGHRS and CDR2 YFSETQ. There are 13 residues in the CDR3. This CDR3 reads CASRLADYNEKFF. The CDR3 DNA is TGCGCCAGCAGACTAGCCGACTACAATGAGAAGTTCTTC.

For this clonotype: This probably arose from a read error, given a far larger clone one base away. V gene TRBV6-4 combines with J gene TRBJ1-2; 7 nucleotides line up with TRBD1. Germline V gives CDR1 MRHNA, CDR2 SNTAGT. The CDR3 is 19 residues long. V trimming: 5 bases; J trimming: 6 bases; junction bases outside the gene matches: 24. CDR3 nucleotide sequence: TGTGCCAGCAGTCAGTGCCCCCGGGAGGGGGCGGCGATCTTCAATGGCTACACCTTC. As protein: CASSQCPREGAAIFNGYTF.

On this clonotype itself: A read error is the likely source, as a far larger clone sits one nucleotide away. J is TRBJ2-5 and V is TRBV27; 8 bases map to TRBD2. The J segment lost 3 bases and the V segment lost 9 bases, leaving 12 bases of the junction unmatched. CDR1 MNHEY and CDR2 SMNVEV come from the germline V gene (reference sequence). CDR3 size: 15 residues. For the CDR3, the DNA is TGTGCCAGAAGCCCACGGACTAGCTCTAAAGAGACCCAGTACTTC. Protein: CARSPRTSSKETQYF.

There are many counts of this clonotype. This rearrangement joins TRBV5-6 to TRBJ2-7; the D gene is possibly TRBD2 (6 bases). Per germline, CDR1 SGHDT and CDR2 YYEEEE. Between the trimmed V and J ends, which lost 4 bases and 6 bases, there was a span of 20 bases. The CDR3 length is 15 residues. CDR3 coding DNA: TGTGCCAGCAGCCCGGGACTTGGGGAACGGTCCGAGCAGTACTTC. Its translation is CASSPGLGERSEQYF.

The chain carries TRBV20-1 and TRBJ2-2; possibly TRBD2 for D (5 bases). Germline lookup yields CDR1 DFQATT and CDR2 SNEGSKA (reference sequence). The V and J ends lost 4 bases and 4 bases respectively, with 13 bases between them. CDR3 size: 14 residues. CDR3 DNA sequence: TGCAGTGCTAAAGCGGATGGGCTCACCGGGGAGCTGTTTTTT. Translation: CSAKADGLTGELFF.

Many counts were recorded for this clonotype. This sequence joins TRBV30 and TRBJ1-5, with TRBD1 as a possible D gene (6 bases). This CDR3 contains 15 residues. Trimming pared 0 bases from V and 1 base from J, leaving 10 bases between. Germline CDR1 reads GTSNPN; CDR2 reads SVGIG (reference sequence). The CDR3 sequence is CAWSVPGASNQPQHF. CDR3 in DNA: TGTGCCTGGAGTGTACCGGGGGCCAGCAATCAGCCCCAGCATTTT.

By share, this clonotype ranks as medium-sized. The chain employs TRBV2 and TRBJ2-1, with D perhaps matching TRBD1 (6 bases). Germline V gene lookup returns CDR1 SNHLY and CDR2 FYNNEI. CDR3 length: 14 residues. V dropped 6 bases and J dropped 3 bases, with 12 bases sitting between them. In nucleotides, the CDR3 is TGTGCCAGCAGCCTTAGGGACATCTACAATGAGCAGTTCTTC. Translating it yields CASSLRDIYNEQFF. The full variable domain, completed using reference TRBV2 and TRBJ2-1, is EPEVTQTPSHQVTQMGQEVILRCVPISNHLYFYWYRQILGQKVEFLVSFYNNEISEKSEIFDDQFSVERPDGSNFTLKIRSTKLEDSAMYFCASSLRDIYNEQFFGPGTRLTVL.

In its sample, this clonotype ranks as medium-sized. The rearrangement uses TRBV6-5 and TRBJ2-1; D call uncertain. Germline values: CDR1 MNHEY, CDR2 SVGAGI. The CDR3 is 14 amino acids. Trimming cost V 4 bases and J 3 bases, with 10 bases left between them. CDR3 loop: CASSWTSFYNEQFF. The CDR3 DNA is TGTGCCAGCAGTTGGACCAGCTTCTACAATGAGCAGTTCTTC.

This clonotype was detected ten times or more. The genes are TRBV10-1 and TRBJ2-7; TRBD1 matches 8 bases. The CDR3 is 14 amino acids. J lost 1 base, V lost 3 bases, and 2 bases had no gene match. Germline V lookup: CDR1 WNHNN, CDR2 SYGVQD (reference sequence). This CDR3 is CASSEGTGSYEQYF. The CDR3 region has the DNA TGCGCCAGCAGTGAAGGGACAGGATCCTACGAGCAGTACTTC.

This clonotype was picked up many times. CDR3 region: CASSVNPDNEQFF. The CDR3 DNA sequence: TGTGCCAGCAGCGTAAATCCTGACAATGAGCAGTTCTTC. V gene TRBV9 combines with J gene TRBJ2-1, with no clear D. Trimming took off 1 base at V and 5 bases at J, with 7 bases between the two ends. CDR1 is SGDLS, CDR2 YYNGEE, per germline. This CDR3 has 13 amino acids.

By its share, this clonotype is medium-sized. The CDR3 region is CASSLPPGTGLSYEQYF. The DNA for the CDR3 is TGTGCCAGCAGTTTACCCCCTGGGACAGGACTCTCCTACGAGCAGTACTTC. The chain uses TRBV28 and TRBJ2-7; 8 bases align to TRBD1. V lost 2 bases, J lost 0 bases, and 9 bases stayed unmatched. From germline, CDR1 is MDHEN and CDR2 SYDVKM. The CDR3 has 17 residues.

This clonotype was found many times. The chain couples TRBV20-1 to TRBJ1-1; TRBD1 is a possible D gene (6 bases). The germline V gene has CDR1 DFQATT and CDR2 SNEGSKA (reference sequence). The length of the CDR3 is 13 residues. This chain's CDR3 is CTGRGAMNTEAFF. CDR3 DNA sequence: TGCACCGGTCGGGGGGCTATGAACACTGAAGCTTTCTTT.

This chain uses TRBV27 with TRBJ2-6; D unclear. The CDR3 totals 16 residues. V was trimmed by 5 bases and J by 0 bases, leaving 11 bases between them. CDR1 and CDR2 from the germline V gene are MNHEY and SMNVEV (reference sequence). The CDR3 bases are TGTGCCAGCAGTGTAGGGCGACTCTCTGGGGCCAACGTCCTGACTTTC. This codes for CASSVGRLSGANVLTF.

Comments on this clonotype: The junction and the germline gene differ at one end; a read error may be behind it. The rearrangement links TRBV6-5 to TRBJ2-1; weak D call: TRBD2 (5 bases). CDR1 and CDR2 (germline): MNHEY, SVGAGI. The CDR3 has 17 residues. This CDR3 reads CASSYSGLEGVYNEQFF. The CDR3 DNA reads as TGTGCCAGCAGTTACTCAGGGCTAGAGGGAGTCTACAATGAACAGTTCTTC.

In the case of this clonotype: A much larger clone lies a single base off, so this may be a read error. The chain couples TRBV19 to TRBJ2-2, with 7 nucleotides matching TRBD2. This CDR3 spans 11 amino acids. Germline values: CDR1 LNHDA, CDR2 SQIVND (reference sequence). The trim removed 9 bases at V and 8 bases at J, leaving 3 bases unmatched. The chain's CDR3 is CASPAGGELFF. For the CDR3, the DNA is TGTGCCAGCCCAGCGGGGGGGGAGCTGTTTTTT.

Worth noting for this clonotype: A read error may be the cause here, since a much bigger clone is one base away. The chain joins TRBV6-2 or TRBV6-3 to TRBJ2-5, with TRBD2 identical over 11 bases. CDR1 is MNHEY and CDR2 is SVGEGT in the germline V gene. CDR3 size: 16 residues. Unmatched junction bases numbered 14, after V lost 5 bases and J lost 9 bases. The CDR3 DNA reads TGTGCCAGCAGTGAGGATAGCGGGGGGGCCGTAAGGGCCCAGTACTTC. This translates into CASSEDSGGAVRAQYF.

This clonotype occurred many times. The chain carries TRBV19 and TRBJ2-7, with 7 bases identical to TRBD1. The ends lost 7 bases at V and 1 base at J; junction bases unmatched: 7. Germline values: CDR1 LNHDA, CDR2 SQIVND (reference sequence). This CDR3 has 14 amino acids. The chain's CDR3 is CASTPDRRSYEQYF. CDR3 sequence (DNA): TGTGCCAGTACCCCGGACAGGAGGTCCTACGAGCAGTACTTC.